Below, 28 T cell receptor beta chains from the same sample are listed, as sequenced in a study of shared clonotypes between healthy human individuals. Using immunoSEQ multiplex PCR, the repertoire was profiled, and TCRdb retains in-frame clones only, with some absent. The table records around 2.5 million clones, over 85% of them present only once. Sequences were obtained from naive CD4+ T cells from PBMCs. Subset denoted: CD45RA+ positively selected. All receptors derive from a man between 18 and 29 years old in good health. Some clones in this sample may be carry-over from other donors' samples.

The rearrangement links TRBV15 to TRBJ1-4; no clear D. Germline V gives CDR1 LNHNV, CDR2 YYDKDF (reference sequence). This CDR3 has 15 residues. Trimming left V 5 bases short and J 2 bases short, with 12 bases between. The CDR3 sequence: CATSGQRLTNEKLFF. The CDR3 coding sequence is TGTGCCACCAGCGGTCAACGTCTCACTAATGAAAAACTGTTTTTT. The variable domain in full, with the rest retrieved from reference TRBV15 and TRBJ1-4, is DAMVIQNPRYQVTQFGKPVTLSCSQTLNHNVMYWYQQKSSQAPKLLFHYYDKDFNNEADTPDNFQSRRPNTSFCFLDIRSPGLGDTAMYLCATSGQRLTNEKLFFGSGTQLSVL.

The chain joins TRBV2 to TRBJ1-5; maybe TRBD1 (5 bases). Germline V lookup: CDR1 SNHLY, CDR2 FYNNEI. V lost 4 bases, J lost 7 bases, and 8 bases lay in between. There are 12 residues in the CDR3. The CDR3 sequence is CASSGRVQPQHF. For the CDR3, the DNA is TGTGCCAGCAGTGGCAGGGTACAGCCCCAGCATTTT.

The gene calls are TRBV16 and TRBJ1-3; TRBD1 matches at 7 bases. This CDR3 region has 16 residues. J was trimmed by 4 bases and V by 3 bases; bases with no gene match: 9. CDR1 and CDR2 from the germline V gene are KGHSY and FQNENV. CDR3 coding DNA: TGTGCCAGCAGCCATAGAGGACAGGATCCCGGAAACACCATATATTTT. As protein: CASSHRGQDPGNTIYF.

The chain employs TRBV28 and TRBJ1-1; 7 bases fit TRBD1. V lost 2 bases, J lost 6 bases, and 12 bases stayed unmatched. Germline V gene sequence: CDR1 MDHEN, CDR2 SYDVKM. The length of the CDR3 is 16 residues. CDR3 sequence (DNA): TGTGCCAGCAGTTTAGGCGGATCCGGGACAGCCGCTGAAGCTTTCTTT. It translates to CASSLGGSGTAAEAFF. The variable domain in full, completed from reference TRBV28 and TRBJ1-1, reads DVKVTQSSRYLVKRTGEKVFLECVQDMDHENMFWYRQDPGLGLRLIYFSYDVKMKEKGDIPEGYSVSREKKERFSLILESASTNQTSMYLCASSLGGSGTAAEAFFGQGTRLTVV.

About this clone: The same CDR3 also results from other DNA sequences found in this sample. J is TRBJ2-1 and V is TRBV5-6; perhaps TRBD1 as D (5 bases). The germline V gene encodes CDR1 SGHDT and CDR2 YYEEEE. The germline V and J ends were trimmed by 4 bases and 0 bases, with 11 bases remaining between them. This CDR3 has 15 amino acids. The CDR3, as DNA: TGTGCCAGCAGCCCCGACAGCAGCTCCTACAATGAGCAGTTCTTC. Protein sequence: CASSPDSSSYNEQFF.

The genes are TRBV29-1 and TRBJ1-2; 7 nucleotides line up with TRBD1. Trimming cost V 7 bases and J 2 bases; bases outside gene matches: 10. The CDR3 is made up of 14 amino acids. Germline V gene lookup returns CDR1 SQVTM and CDR2 ANQGSEA. DNA of the CDR3: TGCAGCGCCCGCACCCGGGACAGAAACTATGGCTACACCTTC. Encoded protein: CSARTRDRNYGYTF.

The V call is TRBV2, the J call TRBJ2-2, with D hard to call. The V end lost 5 bases, the J end lost 2 bases, and 9 bases lay between the germline ends. Germline V gives CDR1 SNHLY, CDR2 FYNNEI. This CDR3 spans 14 amino acids. CDR3 bases: TGTGCCAGCAGTATACGGAGTAACACCGGGGAGCTGTTTTTT. Protein sequence: CASSIRSNTGELFF.

As for this clone: Other DNA sequences in this sample translate to the same CDR3. This chain uses TRBV2 with TRBJ2-7; no clear D. The V gene's germline CDR1 is SNHLY and CDR2 FYNNEI. The CDR3 spans 11 residues. Trimming removed 5 bases at V and 4 bases at J, with 6 bases between. CDR3 in amino acids: CASSLNYEQYF. DNA for the CDR3: TGTGCCAGCAGTCTAAATTACGAGCAGTACTTC.

The chain employs TRBV6-5 and TRBJ2-7; 10 bases fit TRBD2. This CDR3 region has 15 residues. V lost 4 bases to trimming and J lost 4 bases; unmatched junction nucleotides: 7. Germline CDR1 is MNHEY and CDR2 is SVGAGI. CDR3 DNA: TGTGCCAGCAGTTCCTCGGCTAGCGGGAGTTACGAGCAGTACTTC. Its protein product is CASSSSASGSYEQYF.

Comments on this clone: Other DNA variants within this sample encode the same CDR3. As DNA, the CDR3 is TGTGCCAGCAGCCTAGACAGGCTTGGAAACACCATATATTTT. Its translation is CASSLDRLGNTIYF. J is TRBJ1-3 and V is TRBV7-2, with a possible D match to TRBD1 (6 bases). V was cut by 5 bases and J by 3 bases, with 11 bases left in between. There are 14 residues in the CDR3. Germline V CDR1 and CDR2: SGHTA, FQGNSA.

As regards this clone: Other DNA sequences from this sample encode an identical CDR3 as well. The CDR3 region is CAWSVGGNTIYF. Written as DNA, the CDR3 is TGTGCCTGGAGTGTCGGAGGAAACACCATATATTTT. The chain is built from TRBV30 and TRBJ1-3, with D uncertain. The length of the CDR3 is 12 residues. Germline CDR1 and CDR2: GTSNPN and SVGIG (reference sequence). V shed 0 bases and J shed 4 bases, with 4 bases lying between them.

The gene calls are TRBV7-8 and TRBJ2-7; TRBD1 matches 8 bases. The germline V gene has CDR1 SGHVS and CDR2 FQNEAQ. Unmatched junction bases numbered 8, after V lost 5 bases and J lost 2 bases. The CDR3 consists of 15 residues. The DNA for the CDR3 is TGTGCCAGCAGCAGCGGACAGGGAATAACCTACGAGCAGTACTTC. Its translation: CASSSGQGITYEQYF.

V and J are TRBV6-1 and TRBJ2-7, with 8 bases matching TRBD1. Germline V lookup: CDR1 MNHNS, CDR2 SASEGT. The CDR3 is 14 residues long. V was pared by 7 bases and J by 5 bases, with 10 bases of the junction left unmatched. The CDR3 DNA reads as TGTGCCAGCATCCAGGACAGGGTCAGGGACGAGCAGTACTTC. It specifies CASIQDRVRDEQYF.

The CDR3 coding sequence is TGTGCCAGCAGCTTAGGAGCGGGAAGGACCGGGGAGCTGTTTTTT. This translates into CASSLGAGRTGELFF. The chain recombines TRBV11-3 with TRBJ2-2, with 7 bases fitting TRBD2. Germline V gene data show CDR1 as SGHNT and CDR2 as YENEEA. Germline trimming cut 1 base from V and 5 bases from J; bases unmatched to any gene: 4. The CDR3 totals 15 residues.

This chain connects TRBV19 to TRBJ2-2; perhaps TRBD2 as D (5 bases). The germline V gene has CDR1 LNHDA and CDR2 SQIVND (reference sequence). V was trimmed by 7 bases and J by 1 base, leaving 19 bases between them. This CDR3 contains 17 residues. CDR3 amino acids: CASIGSPGEGNTGELFF. In DNA, the CDR3 is TGTGCCAGTATCGGGTCGCCCGGAGAGGGGAACACCGGGGAGCTGTTTTTT.

For this clone: The same CDR3 can be traced to other DNA sequences in this sample. V usage is TRBV11-2 and J usage is TRBJ2-5; D unresolved. The V end was cut by 1 base, the J end by 5 bases, with 5 bases between. CDR1 and CDR2 (germline): SGHAT, FQNNGV. The CDR3 length is 12 residues. The CDR3 region is CASSLVDETQYF. CDR3 bases: TGTGCCAGCAGCTTAGTCGATGAGACCCAGTACTTC.

The chain has TRBV5-1 and TRBJ1-1, with 8 bases lining up with TRBD1. The CDR3 loop spans 15 amino acids. The V segment lost 0 bases and the J segment 5 bases; nucleotides outside the gene matches: 6. Germline CDR1 is SGHRS and CDR2 is YFSETQ. This chain's CDR3 is CASSLGTGRRTEAFF. Written as DNA, the CDR3 is TGCGCCAGCAGCTTGGGGACAGGGAGACGGACTGAAGCTTTCTTT.

The chain is built from TRBV7-8 and TRBJ2-7; D assignment may be TRBD1 or TRBD2 (5 bases each). Deletions cut 5 bases from V and 0 bases from J, with 11 bases between. The CDR3 is made up of 14 amino acids. CDR1 and CDR2 (germline): SGHVS, FQNEAQ. The CDR3 here is CASSPEGSSYEQYF. CDR3 nucleotide sequence: TGTGCCAGCAGCCCCGAGGGGAGCTCCTACGAGCAGTACTTC. Full variable domain (missing parts from reference TRBV7-8 and TRBJ2-7): GAGVSQSPRYKVAKRGQDVALRCDPISGHVSLFWYQQALGQGPEFLTYFQNEAQLDKSGLPSDRFFAERPEGSVSTLKIQRTQQEDSAVYLCASSPEGSSYEQYFGPGTRLTVT.

V is TRBV7-3 and J is TRBJ1-5; tentatively, D is TRBD1 (5 bases). Trimming took 4 bases from V and 2 from J, leaving 27 bases between them. The length of the CDR3 is 20 residues. CDR1 and CDR2 from the germline V gene are SGHTA and FQGTGA. The CDR3 loop reads CASSSTLKLEGEGGNQPQHF. CDR3 sequence (DNA): TGTGCCAGCAGCTCGACCCTAAAACTTGAGGGAGAAGGGGGCAATCAGCCCCAGCATTTT.

V is TRBV9 and J is TRBJ1-1, with TRBD1 matching 9 bases. V dropped 3 bases and J dropped 9; count of bases not matched to a gene: 6. Germline V gives CDR1 SGDLS, CDR2 YYNGEE. This CDR3 has 13 amino acids. The CDR3 protein is CASSGQGGSQAFF. CDR3 DNA sequence: TGTGCCAGCAGCGGACAGGGGGGATCCCAAGCTTTCTTT.

V gene TRBV5-5 combines with J gene TRBJ2-7; D possibly corresponds to TRBD2 (6 bases). Trimming removed 0 bases at V and 7 bases at J, with 14 bases between. The germline V gene has CDR1 SGHKS and CDR2 YYEKEE (reference sequence). This CDR3 spans 14 amino acids. The CDR3 loop is CASSLDGTAVEQYF. CDR3 DNA sequence: TGTGCCAGCAGCTTGGATGGGACTGCAGTAGAGCAGTACTTC.

The V gene is TRBV27, the J gene TRBJ2-1; D might be TRBD1 (5 bases). Trimming removed 5 bases from V and 8 bases from J, with 19 bases in between. This CDR3 is built from 15 residues. CDR1 MNHEY and CDR2 SMNVEV come from the germline V gene (reference sequence). CDR3 residues: CASSLPSLSRDEQFF. The CDR3 DNA is TGTGCCAGCAGTCTCCCCTCCCTTTCCAGGGATGAGCAGTTCTTC.

This clone appeared once. The V and J genes are TRBV14 and TRBJ2-1; possible D gene TRBD2, 5 bases. The CDR3 has 15 residues. V was pared by 0 bases and J by 9 bases, with 15 bases between. Germline V gene lookup returns CDR1 SGHDN and CDR2 FVKESK. CDR3 in amino acids: CASSQDYEGASEQFF. CDR3 bases: TGTGCCAGCAGCCAAGATTATGAGGGAGCAAGTGAGCAGTTCTTC.

A note on this clone: The sample carries other DNA sequences with the same CDR3. The V call is TRBV6-5, the J call TRBJ1-3; 7 bases fit TRBD1. The CDR3 consists of 15 residues. The V and J ends lost 0 bases and 2 bases, in that order; junction bases with no gene match: 1. Per the germline V gene, CDR1 is MNHEY and CDR2 is SVGAGI. CDR3 nucleotide sequence: TGTGCCAGCAGTTACTCAGGGACAGCTGGAAACACCATATATTTT. Translating it yields CASSYSGTAGNTIYF.

The chain carries TRBV19 and TRBJ1-2; 7 bases line up with TRBD1. The CDR3 consists of 14 residues. After removal of 7 bases from V and 4 bases from J, the junction contained 9 bases not matched to a gene. The germline gives CDR1 LNHDA, CDR2 SQIVND (reference sequence). The CDR3 DNA is TGTGCCAGTACCCCGGGACAGCGGACCTATGGCTACACCTTC. Translated, it gives CASTPGQRTYGYTF.

As for this clone: Compared with germline, one end of the junction differs, possibly owing to a read error. This sequence joins TRBV7-9 and TRBJ2-6; D possibly corresponds to TRBD2 (6 bases). The CDR3 is 15 residues long. The germline V gene has CDR1 SEHNR and CDR2 FQNEAQ (reference sequence). CDR3 bases: TGTGCCAGCAGCTCCACCGGGGGTGGGGGCAACGTCCTGACTTTC. Amino acids: CASSSTGGGGNVLTF.

The rearrangement joins TRBV19 to TRBJ1-1; TRBD1 might be the D (5 bases). V lost 10 bases and J lost 1, with 13 bases in between. The CDR3 extends over 13 amino acids. The germline V gene has CDR1 LNHDA and CDR2 SQIVND (reference sequence). The CDR3 here is CATSRGSNTEAFF. For the CDR3, the DNA is TGTGCCACCTCCCGGGGCTCGAACACTGAAGCTTTCTTT.

The chain links TRBV5-1 to TRBJ1-2; 9 nucleotides align to TRBD1. The CDR3 loop spans 15 amino acids. Germline CDR1 SGHRS, CDR2 YFSETQ. The ends lost 5 bases at V and 1 base at J; junction bases unmatched: 6. CDR3 nucleotide sequence: TGCGCCAGCAGTTTTTCGGGACAGGGTAACTATGGCTACACCTTC. This translates into CASSFSGQGNYGYTF.